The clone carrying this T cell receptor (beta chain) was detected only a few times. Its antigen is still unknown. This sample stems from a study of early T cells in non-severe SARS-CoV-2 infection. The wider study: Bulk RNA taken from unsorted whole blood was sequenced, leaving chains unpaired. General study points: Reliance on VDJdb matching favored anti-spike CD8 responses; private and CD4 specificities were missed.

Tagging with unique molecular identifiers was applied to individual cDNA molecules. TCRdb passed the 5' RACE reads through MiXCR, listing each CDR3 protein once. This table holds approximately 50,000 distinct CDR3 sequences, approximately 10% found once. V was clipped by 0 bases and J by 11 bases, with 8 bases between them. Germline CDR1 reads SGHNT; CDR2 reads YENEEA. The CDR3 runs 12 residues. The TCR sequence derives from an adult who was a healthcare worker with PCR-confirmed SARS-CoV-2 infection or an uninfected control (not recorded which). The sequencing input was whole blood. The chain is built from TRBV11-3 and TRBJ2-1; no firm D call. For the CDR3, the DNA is TGTGCCAGCAGCTTAGATAATGGTCAGCAGTTCTTC. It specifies CASSLDNGQQFF.